These 9 T cell receptor beta chains came from one sample sequenced in a study of identical twins' blood T cells. TCRdb recomputed calls from the 5' RACE reads with MiXCR, one row per CDR3 protein. This sample yields fewer than 450,000 distinct CDR3 sequences, of which roughly 31% are seen a single time; roughly 5.5% belongs to the top ten. The sample comprised PBMCs. These receptors were taken from a woman between 18 and 49 years old in good health.

The chain combines TRBV4-1 with TRBJ2-7; no reliable D call. This CDR3 spans 14 amino acids. Per the germline V gene, CDR1 is MGHRA and CDR2 is YSYEKL. Trimming left V 0 bases short and J 7 bases short, with 13 bases between. DNA for the CDR3: TGCGCCAGCAGCCAAGAGAGCACCCTATGGGAGCAGTACTTC. Amino acids: CASSQESTLWEQYF.

The V and J genes are TRBV27 and TRBJ1-1; no definite D call. V was shortened by 5 bases and J by 5 bases, with 9 bases between the two germline ends. This CDR3 spans 12 amino acids. The V gene's germline CDR1 is MNHEY and CDR2 SMNVEV (reference sequence). CDR3 DNA: TGTGCCAGCAGTCGCCTCGGAACTGAAGCTTTCTTT. This translates into CASSRLGTEAFF.

This clonotype was observed a few times. The chain carries TRBV20-1 and TRBJ2-2; D remains unclear. CDR3 length: 12 residues. V lost 3 bases and J lost 5, with 7 bases in between. Germline-derived CDR1 and CDR2 are DFQATT and SNEGSKA (reference sequence). For the CDR3, the DNA is TGCAGTGCTAGCGGGTCGACCGGGGAGCTGTTTTTT. Residues: CSASGSTGELFF.

Remarks on this clonotype: A much larger clone is a single base away; this may be a read error. The rearrangement links TRBV12-3 or TRBV12-4 to TRBJ2-3, with 7 bases aligning to TRBD2. V was pared by 10 bases and J by 2 bases, with 12 bases of the junction left unmatched. The CDR3 has 15 residues. The chain's CDR3 is CANSDERDTTDTQYF. The CDR3 coding sequence is TGTGCCAACAGCGATGAGCGGGATACCACAGATACGCAGTATTTT.

V and J are TRBV5-4 and TRBJ1-2; no clear D gene. In germline, CDR1 is SGHNT, CDR2 YYREEE (reference sequence). CDR3 length: 14 residues. V shed 7 bases and J shed 4 bases, with 17 bases lying between them. The CDR3 DNA reads TGTGCCAGCGTGGAGAGAGGATCCCTCTATGGCTACACCTTC. This translates into CASVERGSLYGYTF.

This clonotype has more than one count but fewer than ten. The chain employs TRBV20-1 and TRBJ2-7; 9 bases are shared with TRBD2. V lost 2 bases and J lost 4; bases outside the gene matches: 3. The CDR3 totals 13 residues. Germline loops: CDR1 DFQATT, CDR2 SNEGSKA (reference sequence). CDR3 in amino acids: CSARLAGKYEQYF. The CDR3 coding sequence is TGCAGTGCTAGACTAGCGGGGAAGTACGAGCAGTACTTC.

Note on this clonotype: A single base separates this from a much larger clone, so it may be a read error. The V gene is TRBV25-1, the J gene TRBJ1-1, with TRBD1 matching 7 bases. This CDR3 has 13 residues. Germline CDR1 MGHDK, CDR2 SYGVNS. CDR3 region: CVSSDRVGTEAFF. In nucleotides, the CDR3 is TGTGTCAGCAGTGACAGGGTGGGGACTGAAGCTTTCTTT.

V and J are TRBV29-1 and TRBJ2-3; D not certain. This CDR3 spans 12 amino acids. V lost 1 base and J 2 bases, leaving 4 bases between the germline ends. Germline CDR1 and CDR2: SQVTM and ANQGSEA. The CDR3 loop is CSVEASTDTQYF. CDR3 nucleotides: TGCAGCGTTGAAGCCTCCACAGATACGCAGTATTTT.

In its sample, this clonotype was seen a few times. V usage is TRBV7-9 and J usage is TRBJ2-3; maybe TRBD2 (5 bases). The V gene lost 3 bases and the J gene lost 2 bases, with 9 bases spanning the gap. The V gene's germline CDR1 is SEHNR and CDR2 FQNEAQ (reference sequence). The CDR3 loop spans 14 amino acids. CDR3 region: CASSFRGITDTQYF. In DNA form, the CDR3 reads TGTGCCAGCAGCTTTAGAGGGATCACAGATACGCAGTATTTT.